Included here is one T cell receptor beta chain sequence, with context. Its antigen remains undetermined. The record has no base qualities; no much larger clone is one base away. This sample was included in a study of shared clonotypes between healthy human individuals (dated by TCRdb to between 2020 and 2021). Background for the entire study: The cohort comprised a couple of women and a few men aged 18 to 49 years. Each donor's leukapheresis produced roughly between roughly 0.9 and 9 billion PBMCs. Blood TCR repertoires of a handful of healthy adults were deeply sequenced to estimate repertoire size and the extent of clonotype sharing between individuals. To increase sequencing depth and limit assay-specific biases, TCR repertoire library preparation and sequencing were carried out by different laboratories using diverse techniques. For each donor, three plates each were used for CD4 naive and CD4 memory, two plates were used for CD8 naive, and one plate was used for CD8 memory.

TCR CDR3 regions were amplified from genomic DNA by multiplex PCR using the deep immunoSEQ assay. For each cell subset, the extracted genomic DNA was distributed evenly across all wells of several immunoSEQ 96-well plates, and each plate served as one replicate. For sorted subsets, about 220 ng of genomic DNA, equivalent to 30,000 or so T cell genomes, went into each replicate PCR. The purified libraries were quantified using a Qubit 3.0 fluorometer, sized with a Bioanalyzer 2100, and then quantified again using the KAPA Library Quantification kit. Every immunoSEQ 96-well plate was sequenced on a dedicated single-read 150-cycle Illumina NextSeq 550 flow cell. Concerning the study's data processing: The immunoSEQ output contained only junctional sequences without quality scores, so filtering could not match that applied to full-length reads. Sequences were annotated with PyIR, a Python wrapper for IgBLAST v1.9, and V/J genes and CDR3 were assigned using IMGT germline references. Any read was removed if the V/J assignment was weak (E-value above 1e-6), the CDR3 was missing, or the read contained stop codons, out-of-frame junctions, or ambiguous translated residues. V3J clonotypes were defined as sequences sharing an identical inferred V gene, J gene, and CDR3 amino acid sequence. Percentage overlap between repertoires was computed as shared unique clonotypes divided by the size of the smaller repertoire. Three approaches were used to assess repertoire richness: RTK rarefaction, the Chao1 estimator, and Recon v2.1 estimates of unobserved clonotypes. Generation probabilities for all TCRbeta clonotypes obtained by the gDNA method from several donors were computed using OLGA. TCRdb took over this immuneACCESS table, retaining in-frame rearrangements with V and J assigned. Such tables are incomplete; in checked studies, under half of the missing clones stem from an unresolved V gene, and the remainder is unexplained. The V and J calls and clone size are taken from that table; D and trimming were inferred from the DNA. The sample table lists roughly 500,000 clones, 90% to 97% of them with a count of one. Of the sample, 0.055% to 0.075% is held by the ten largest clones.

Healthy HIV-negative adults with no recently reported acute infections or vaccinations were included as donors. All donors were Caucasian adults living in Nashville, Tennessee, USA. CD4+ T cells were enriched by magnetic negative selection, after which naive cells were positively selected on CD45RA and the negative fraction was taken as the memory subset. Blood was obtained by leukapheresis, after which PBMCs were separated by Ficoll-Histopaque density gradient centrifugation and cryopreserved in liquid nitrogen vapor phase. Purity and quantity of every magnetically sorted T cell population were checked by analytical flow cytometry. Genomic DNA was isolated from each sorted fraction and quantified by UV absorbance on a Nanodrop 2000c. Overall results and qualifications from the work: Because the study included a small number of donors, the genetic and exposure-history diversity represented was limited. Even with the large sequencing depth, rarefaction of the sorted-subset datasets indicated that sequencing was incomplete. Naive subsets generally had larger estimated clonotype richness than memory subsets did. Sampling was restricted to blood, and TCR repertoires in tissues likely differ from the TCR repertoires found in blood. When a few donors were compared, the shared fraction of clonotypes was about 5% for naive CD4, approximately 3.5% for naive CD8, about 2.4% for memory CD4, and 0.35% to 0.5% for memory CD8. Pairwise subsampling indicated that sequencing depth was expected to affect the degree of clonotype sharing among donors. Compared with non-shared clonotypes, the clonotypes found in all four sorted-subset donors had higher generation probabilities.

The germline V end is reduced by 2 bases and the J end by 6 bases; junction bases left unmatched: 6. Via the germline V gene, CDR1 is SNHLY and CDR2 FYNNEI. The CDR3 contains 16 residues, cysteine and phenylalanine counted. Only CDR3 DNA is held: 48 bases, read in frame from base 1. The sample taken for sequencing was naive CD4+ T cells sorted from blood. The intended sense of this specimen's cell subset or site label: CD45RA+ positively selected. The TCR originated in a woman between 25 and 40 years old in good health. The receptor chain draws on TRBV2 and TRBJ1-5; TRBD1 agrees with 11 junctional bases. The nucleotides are TGTGCCAGCAGTGAATTATTCGGACAGGGGGCTCAGCCCCAGCATTTT. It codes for CASSELFGQGAQPQHF.